These T cell receptor beta chains were read from a single sample in a study of blood T cells in healthy people across ages. From the 5' RACE reads, TCRdb called clonotypes with MiXCR, one entry per CDR3 protein. The sample holds fewer than 1 million distinct CDR3 sequences, 40% to 50% seen once. Material: blood. The receptors stem from a man in his fifties or sixties in good health. CDR3s include the opening cysteine and the closing phenylalanine or tryptophan. Fields, in order: V gene, clone size, D gene, J gene, CDR3 protein, CDR3 DNA. A D gene is named only where the DNA matches it firmly. A clone size is listed for some rows: how often the clone was seen (once, few, many), or a class if it is expanded.

V: TRBV20-1; size: NA; D: TRBD1; J: TRBJ1-1; CDR3: CSARDGTAHTEAFF; DNA: TGCAGTGCTAGAGACGGGACAGCCCACACTGAAGCTTTCTTT
V: TRBV2; size: NA; D: TRBD1; J: TRBJ1-1; CDR3: CATGGQSNTEAFF; DNA: TGTGCCACCGGGGGACAGTCGAACACTGAAGCTTTCTTT
V: TRBV6-7; size: NA; D: NA; J: TRBJ2-7; CDR3: CARFTNRNYEQYF; DNA: TGTGCCCGCTTTACGAATCGAAACTACGAGCAGTACTTC
V: TRBV12-3/TRBV12-4; size: NA; D: TRBD2; J: TRBJ2-5; CDR3: CASSYGGVHNEQYF; DNA: TGTGCCAGCAGTTACGGGGGGGTACACAATGAGCAGTACTTC
V: TRBV29-1; size: few; D: NA; J: TRBJ1-2; CDR3: CSVETGGLGYTF; DNA: TGCAGCGTTGAAACCGGGGGCCTGGGCTACACCTTC
V: TRBV4-1; size: NA; D: NA; J: TRBJ2-7; CDR3: CASSQGPLRYEQYF; DNA: TGCGCCAGCAGCCAAGGCCCTCTCAGATACGAGCAGTACTTC
V: TRBV27; size: NA; D: NA; J: TRBJ1-5; CDR3: CASSPLENQPQHF; DNA: TGTGCCAGCAGTCCGCTTGAGAATCAGCCCCAGCATTTT
V: TRBV4-1; size: few; D: TRBD1; J: TRBJ1-2; CDR3: CASNNRDRGSYGYTF; DNA: TGCGCCAGCAATAACCGGGACAGGGGTTCCTATGGCTACACCTTC
V: TRBV7-9; size: NA; D: NA; J: TRBJ2-1; CDR3: CASSFGPSEQETQFF; DNA: TGTGCCAGCAGCTTTGGCCCGTCGGAACAAGAGACCCAGTTCTTC
V: TRBV6-2/TRBV6-3; size: NA; D: NA; J: TRBJ2-1; CDR3: CAIRVGGIDEQFF; DNA: TGTGCCATCCGAGTGGGGGGCATCGATGAGCAGTTCTTC
V: TRBV27; size: NA; D: TRBD1; J: TRBJ1-4; CDR3: CASSPRTGRTNEKLFF; DNA: TGTGCCAGCAGTCCACGGACAGGGCGAACTAATGAAAAACTGTTTTTT
V: TRBV29-1; size: NA; D: NA; J: TRBJ1-1; CDR3: CSGDFDGAATEAFF; DNA: TGCAGCGGGGACTTCGACGGCGCGGCCACTGAAGCTTTCTTT
V: TRBV7-8; size: few; D: NA; J: TRBJ2-7; CDR3: CASSRWRRELKDEQYF; DNA: TGTGCCAGCAGCCGCTGGAGAAGGGAACTAAAAGACGAGCAGTACTTC
V: TRBV3-1; size: NA; D: NA; J: TRBJ1-1; CDR3: CASSQGGARNTEAFF; DNA: TGTGCCAGCAGCCAAGGTGGGGCCAGGAACACTGAAGCTTTCTTT
V: TRBV3-1; size: few; D: NA; J: TRBJ2-1; CDR3: CASSQTDREQFF; DNA: TGTGCCAGCAGCCAAACTGACCGGGAGCAGTTCTTC
V: TRBV28; size: NA; D: NA; J: TRBJ2-5; CDR3: CASGDLPERYF; DNA: TGTGCCAGCGGGGACCTACCCGAGAGGTACTTC
V: TRBV6-2/TRBV6-3; size: NA; D: NA; J: TRBJ2-5; CDR3: CASSYEGLSGETQYF; DNA: TGTGCCAGCAGTTATGAGGGGCTTAGTGGAGAGACCCAGTACTTC
V: TRBV20-1; size: few; D: NA; J: TRBJ2-1; CDR3: CSARDLRSSYNEQFF; DNA: TGCAGTGCTAGAGATCTGAGGAGCTCCTACAATGAGCAGTTCTTC
V: TRBV5-1; size: NA; D: NA; J: TRBJ1-6; CDR3: CASSLGVSYNSPLHF; DNA: TGCGCCAGCAGCTTGGGGGTCTCATATAATTCACCCCTCCACTTT
V: TRBV6-1; size: many; D: TRBD1; J: TRBJ1-4; CDR3: CASSEARGRAEKLFF; DNA: TGTGCCAGCAGTGAAGCGAGGGGGCGCGCTGAAAAACTGTTTTTT
V: TRBV20-1; size: few; D: NA; J: TRBJ2-1; CDR3: CSAITGGQVREQFF; DNA: TGCAGTGCTATTACGGGGGGCCAGGTTAGGGAGCAGTTCTTC
V: TRBV7-2; size: NA; D: NA; J: TRBJ2-3; CDR3: CASSFSGRLVSDTQYF; DNA: TGTGCCAGCAGCTTTTCGGGCCGACTAGTTTCCGATACGCAGTATTTT
V: TRBV30; size: NA; D: NA; J: TRBJ2-5; CDR3: CAWSQTGSQETQYF; DNA: TGTGCCTGGAGTCAGACAGGTTCACAAGAGACCCAGTACTTC
V: TRBV20-1; size: NA; D: NA; J: TRBJ2-1; CDR3: CSAYLARLYNEQFF; DNA: TGCAGTGCTTATCTAGCGCGCCTCTACAATGAGCAGTTCTTC
V: TRBV13; size: many; D: TRBD1; J: TRBJ2-7; CDR3: CASSLGTGVYEQYF; DNA: TGTGCCAGCAGCCTAGGGACAGGGGTCTACGAGCAGTACTTC
V: TRBV7-2; size: NA; D: NA; J: TRBJ2-3; CDR3: CASSLVGGHVDTQYF; DNA: TGTGCCAGCAGCTTAGTAGGGGGGCATGTAGATACGCAGTATTTT
V: TRBV7-6; size: once; D: NA; J: TRBJ1-1; CDR3: CASSPGGGANTEAFF; DNA: TGTGCCAGCAGCCCCGGGGGGGGAGCGAACACTGAAGCTTTCTTT
V: TRBV7-2; size: NA; D: TRBD2; J: TRBJ2-1; CDR3: CASGILAGEQFF; DNA: TGTGCCAGCGGCATACTAGCGGGTGAGCAGTTCTTC
V: TRBV4-1; size: few; D: NA; J: TRBJ2-7; CDR3: CASSEARQGLSYEQYF; DNA: TGCGCCAGCAGCGAGGCCCGCCAGGGCCTCTCCTACGAGCAGTACTTC
V: TRBV20-1; size: few; D: NA; J: TRBJ2-7; CDR3: CSARSGPHYEQYF; DNA: TGCAGTGCTAGATCCGGGCCCCACTACGAGCAGTACTTC
V: TRBV29-1; size: few; D: TRBD1; J: TRBJ1-2; CDR3: CSGKTGTYGYTF; DNA: TGCAGCGGCAAGACAGGGACCTATGGCTACACCTTC
V: TRBV7-8; size: NA; D: TRBD1; J: TRBJ2-7; CDR3: CASSSSGTAFSTYEQYF; DNA: TGTGCCAGCAGCTCGTCCGGGACAGCCTTTTCCACCTACGAGCAGTACTTC
V: TRBV12-3/TRBV12-4; size: NA; D: NA; J: TRBJ1-1; CDR3: CASGKTTEDTEAFF; DNA: TGTGCCAGCGGAAAGACGACCGAGGACACTGAAGCTTTCTTT
V: TRBV5-4; size: NA; D: NA; J: TRBJ2-5; CDR3: CASSGGYQETQYF; DNA: TGTGCCAGCAGCGGGGGTTACCAAGAGACCCAGTACTTC
V: TRBV2; size: NA; D: NA; J: TRBJ1-2; CDR3: CASSEGYFDQYGYTF; DNA: TGTGCCAGCAGTGAAGGGTACTTCGATCAGTATGGCTACACCTTC
V: TRBV7-3; size: few; D: TRBD2; J: TRBJ2-1; CDR3: CASSLSSRGSSYNEQFF; DNA: TGTGCCAGCAGCTTAAGTTCGCGGGGGAGCTCCTACAATGAGCAGTTCTTC
V: TRBV9; size: few; D: TRBD2; J: TRBJ2-3; CDR3: CASSATPGTSGDSATQYF; DNA: TGTGCCAGCAGCGCTACGCCCGGGACTAGCGGGGACTCGGCTACGCAGTATTTT
V: TRBV29-1; size: NA; D: TRBD1; J: TRBJ1-2; CDR3: CSVFDREDDYTF; DNA: TGCAGCGTCTTTGACAGGGAAGATGACTACACCTTC
V: TRBV6-1; size: NA; D: TRBD2; J: TRBJ2-7; CDR3: CASSGAGGSYEQYF; DNA: TGTGCCAGCAGTGGAGCGGGGGGTTCCTACGAGCAGTACTTC
V: TRBV10-3; size: few; D: NA; J: TRBJ2-7; CDR3: CAISESPGYEQYF; DNA: TGTGCCATCAGTGAGTCTCCGGGCTACGAGCAGTACTTC
V: TRBV5-1; size: few; D: NA; J: TRBJ1-6; CDR3: CASSDGTGYNSPLHF; DNA: TGCGCCAGCAGCGACGGGACGGGATATAATTCACCCCTCCACTTT
V: TRBV5-1; size: few; D: TRBD2; J: TRBJ2-2; CDR3: CASSLVGGGARSGELFF; DNA: TGCGCCAGCAGCTTGGTTGGCGGGGGGGCCCGGTCCGGGGAGCTGTTTTTT
V: TRBV2; size: NA; D: TRBD1; J: TRBJ1-2; CDR3: CASRNRGSRGYTF; DNA: TGTGCCAGCAGGAACAGGGGCAGTCGTGGCTACACCTTC
V: TRBV5-5; size: few; D: NA; J: TRBJ2-7; CDR3: CASSREPLNYEQYF; DNA: TGTGCCAGCAGCCGGGAACCACTCAACTACGAGCAGTACTTC
V: TRBV20-1; size: NA; D: NA; J: TRBJ1-2; CDR3: CSATDRNYGYTF; DNA: TGCAGTGCTACGGACAGAAACTATGGCTATACCTTC
V: TRBV24-1; size: few; D: NA; J: TRBJ2-5; CDR3: CATSDSGGETQYF; DNA: TGTGCCACCAGTGATTCGGGTGGAGAGACCCAGTACTTC
V: TRBV10-3; size: few; D: NA; J: TRBJ2-3; CDR3: CAISGGLSTDTQYF; DNA: TGTGCCATCAGTGGAGGCTTAAGCACAGATACGCAGTATTTT
V: TRBV20-1; size: NA; D: TRBD2; J: TRBJ2-3; CDR3: CSATQLAGGPPDTQYF; DNA: TGCAGTGCTACGCAACTAGCGGGGGGGCCCCCAGATACGCAGTATTTT